The clone carrying this T cell receptor beta chain turned up a few times. No antigen is known for it. The data stem from a study of cytomegalovirus exposure and HLA in healthy donors. Overall study results and limits: Three chains linked to CMV were shown in vitro to be specific for CMV antigens. Presence/absence analyses treated sequencing depth as roughly uniform across donors. Data from an earlier analysis indicated that most TCR beta V segments were productive either about 87% or about 30% of the time.

This PCR relied on a set of 60 Vbeta primers and 13 Jbeta primers. Only in-frame clones appear in the TCRdb table, and some are missing; sequencing was by immunoSEQ multiplex PCR. The sample contains roughly 250,000 clones, under 90% of which appear only once. V lost 6 bases and J 5 bases, leaving 7 bases between the germline ends. The CDR3 spans 11 residues. CDR1 is MDHEN and CDR2 is SYDVKM in the germline V gene. V gene TRBV28 combines with J gene TRBJ1-1; possible D gene TRBD1, 5 bases. The clonotype was recovered from a girl aged 2 to 9 in good health and CMV-seronegative. The material sequenced was PBMCs. In DNA form, the CDR3 reads TGTGCCAGCAGCGCAGGGACTGAAGCTTTCTTT. Amino acids: CASSAGTEAFF.